A single sample gave rise to the 22 T cell receptor beta chains below, sequenced in a study of human T cells and chemical hapten exposure. Time point noted: pre-sensitization, week 0. The sample's treatment: therapeutic diphenylcyclopropenone sensitization with weekly scalp DPC. TCRdb reprocessed the RACE reads via MiXCR and lists one record per CDR3 protein. The profile shows 200,000 to 300,000 distinct CDR3 sequences, about 8.1% of them singletons. Sequenced material: whole blood, taken in connection with sensitization to the hapten diphenylcyclopropenone (DPC). All receptors come from a woman between 40 and 50 years old with alopecia areata. Some clones in this sample may be carry-over from other donors' samples.

The rearrangement joins TRBV5-1 to TRBJ2-7; no firm D call. Germline V gives CDR1 SGHRS, CDR2 YFSETQ. V dropped 0 bases and J dropped 5 bases, with 15 bases sitting between them. CDR3 size: 15 residues. CDR3 coding DNA: TGCGCCAGCAGCTTGGAGCCCGGGTCTGGGGACGAGCAGTACTTC. It translates to CASSLEPGSGDEQYF.

At least ten counts were recorded for this clonotype. The V gene is TRBV29-1, the J gene TRBJ2-1, with D maybe TRBD1 (5 bases). Germline-derived CDR1 and CDR2 are SQVTM and ANQGSEA. Trimming took 6 bases from V and 5 from J, leaving 11 bases between them. This CDR3 is 12 amino acids long. Here the CDR3 DNA reads TGCAGCGTCTACAGGAACAACAATGAGCAGTTCTTC. It codes for CSVYRNNNEQFF.

This clonotype was picked up a small number of times. The J gene is TRBJ2-6, the V gene TRBV7-3; no clear D gene. Germline V CDR1 and CDR2: SGHTA, FQGTGA. The CDR3 consists of 13 residues. The V end was cut by 4 bases, the J end by 4 bases, with 5 bases between. CDR3 sequence: CASSSPGANVLTF. The CDR3 DNA sequence: TGTGCCAGCAGCTCCCCCGGGGCCAACGTCCTGACTTTC.

This clonotype has a handful of counts. The V and J genes are TRBV6-5 and TRBJ1-6; D might be TRBD1 (5 bases). The V end was cut by 10 bases, the J end by 6 bases, with 19 bases between. The germline V gene has CDR1 MNHEY and CDR2 SVGAGI. The CDR3 totals 15 residues. The CDR3 region has the DNA TGTGCCACCCAAAGCCCGGGACTGCTTAATTCACCCCTCCACTTT. Its protein is CATQSPGLLNSPLHF.

This clonotype was picked up a small number of times. The chain links TRBV19 to TRBJ1-5, with a weak D call TRBD1 (6 bases). V lost 7 bases and J 4 bases, leaving 14 bases between the germline ends. The CDR3 consists of 14 residues. Per germline, CDR1 LNHDA and CDR2 SQIVND (reference sequence). The CDR3 coding sequence is TGTGCCAGTACCATGGGAGGGGGAAATCAGCCCCAGCATTTT. This sequence encodes CASTMGGGNQPQHF.

The chain links TRBV27 to TRBJ1-1; D uncertain. Trimming took 8 bases from V and 1 from J, leaving 11 bases between them. This CDR3 has 13 amino acids. The germline V gene encodes CDR1 MNHEY and CDR2 SMNVEV (reference sequence). The CDR3 protein is CASQLKRNTEAFF. As DNA, the CDR3 is TGTGCCAGCCAACTTAAGAGGAACACTGAAGCTTTCTTT.

The sample holds a few counts of this clonotype. The chain joins TRBV27 to TRBJ1-1; no definite D call. This CDR3 is 13 amino acids long. Germline values: CDR1 MNHEY, CDR2 SMNVEV (reference sequence). The V end lost 9 bases, the J end lost 0 bases, and 11 bases lay between the germline ends. CDR3 in DNA: TGTGCCAGTAGACCCCAGGTGAACACTGAAGCTTTCTTT. This translates into CASRPQVNTEAFF.

This clonotype has only a few counts. V usage is TRBV12-3 or TRBV12-4 and J usage is TRBJ2-2, with 9 bases aligning to TRBD2. The V gene end was trimmed by 5 bases and the J gene end by 4 bases; junction bases not matched to a gene: 11. This CDR3 is 17 amino acids long. Written as DNA, the CDR3 is TGTGCCAGCAGTCCCCCGGGTCTAGCGGGACGCACCGGGGAGCTGTTTTTT. Amino acid sequence: CASSPPGLAGRTGELFF.

This clonotype was detected ten times or more. V is TRBV5-8 and J is TRBJ2-7; no clear D gene. V lost 0 bases and J lost 2, with 9 bases in between. Germline loops: CDR1 SGHTS, CDR2 YDEGEE. CDR3 length: 14 residues. CDR3 loop: CASSLADSTYEQYF. The CDR3 coding sequence is TGTGCCAGCAGCTTGGCAGATTCCACCTACGAGCAGTACTTC. Drawing the rest from reference TRBV5-8 and TRBJ2-7, the complete variable domain is EAGVTQSPTHLIKTRGQQATLRCSPISGHTSVYWYQQALGLGLQFLLWYDEGEERNRGNFPPRFSGRQFPNYSSELNVNALELEDSALYLCASSLADSTYEQYFGPGTRLTVT.

The chain employs TRBV28 and TRBJ2-1; tentative D call: TRBD2 (5 bases). The length of the CDR3 is 11 residues. CDR1 and CDR2 (germline): MDHEN, SYDVKM. Trimming stripped 3 bases from V and 10 bases from J, with 7 bases between. CDR3 amino acids: CASSFEREQFF. The CDR3 DNA reads as TGTGCCAGCAGTTTTGAGCGGGAGCAGTTCTTC.

This clonotype was detected many times. This chain joins TRBV11-1 and TRBJ2-1; TRBD2 is a possible D gene (6 bases). The CDR3 consists of 13 residues. CDR1 and CDR2 from the germline V gene are SGHAT and FQDESV (reference sequence). Trimming took off 1 base at V and 10 bases at J, with 11 bases between the two ends. This chain's CDR3 is CASSLGSAGEQFF. Written as DNA, the CDR3 is TGTGCCAGCAGCTTAGGATCGGCGGGAGAGCAGTTCTTC.

This rearrangement joins TRBV6-2 or TRBV6-3 to TRBJ2-2; D gene unclear. In germline, CDR1 is MNHEY, CDR2 SVGEGT. Trimming cost V 6 bases and J 1 base, with 6 bases left between them. The CDR3 is 13 amino acids. In nucleotides, the CDR3 is TGTGCCAGCAGGACACAGAACACCGGGGAGCTGTTTTTT. Amino acids: CASRTQNTGELFF.

As DNA, the CDR3 is TGTGCCAGCAGTCCCCCCGGGGGACCCGATGAAGCTTTCTTT. It codes for CASSPPGGPDEAFF. J is TRBJ1-1 and V is TRBV28, with D maybe TRBD1 (5 bases). Germline V CDR1 and CDR2: MDHEN, SYDVKM. There are 14 residues in the CDR3. The V end was cut by 5 bases, the J end by 7 bases, with 17 bases between. Full variable domain (outside the CDR3, taken from reference TRBV28 and TRBJ1-1): DVKVTQSSRYLVKRTGEKVFLECVQDMDHENMFWYRQDPGLGLRLIYFSYDVKMKEKGDIPEGYSVSREKKERFSLILESASTNQTSMYLCASSPPGGPDEAFFGQGTRLTVV.

The rearrangement uses TRBV5-6 and TRBJ2-2; TRBD2 matches 7 bases. Germline V gene sequence: CDR1 SGHDT, CDR2 YYEEEE. The CDR3 has 15 residues. The V and J ends lost 4 bases and 5 bases, in that order; junction bases with no gene match: 8. The CDR3 reads CASSPTAGATGELFF. As DNA, the CDR3 is TGTGCCAGCAGCCCCACGGCGGGAGCAACCGGGGAGCTGTTTTTT.

The sample holds many counts of this clonotype. V gene TRBV29-1 combines with J gene TRBJ1-1; D call uncertain. The ends were cut back, 8 bases at V and 3 bases at J, with 16 bases in the middle. Germline V CDR1 and CDR2: SQVTM, ANQGSEA. There are 13 residues in the CDR3. The CDR3: CSPRKAPDTEAFF. Here the CDR3 DNA reads TGCAGCCCCAGGAAAGCCCCCGACACTGAAGCTTTCTTT.

There are many counts of this clonotype. The rearrangement links TRBV13 to TRBJ2-7; no definite D call. CDR3 length equals 12 residues. Germline-derived CDR1 and CDR2 are PRHDT and FYEKMQ (reference sequence). The V gene lost 3 bases and the J gene lost 5 bases, with 8 bases spanning the gap. This CDR3 is CASSLMGNEQYF. Here the CDR3 DNA reads TGTGCCAGCAGCTTGATGGGTAACGAGCAGTACTTC.

This clonotype was picked up a small number of times. The V gene is TRBV29-1, the J gene TRBJ2-3; perhaps D is TRBD1 or TRBD2 (6 bases each). This CDR3 is built from 17 residues. Germline V gives CDR1 SQVTM, CDR2 ANQGSEA. V gave up 0 bases and J gave up 2 bases, with 18 bases separating them. The DNA of the CDR3 is TGCAGCGTTGAAGACCGCAGAGCGGAGGGACACACAGATACGCAGTATTTT. Translated, it gives CSVEDRRAEGHTDTQYF.

CDR3 region: CASRLQTTNTEAFF. The CDR3 coding sequence is TGTGCCAGCAGGTTGCAGACTACGAACACTGAAGCTTTCTTT. This chain joins TRBV7-3 and TRBJ1-1; D gene unclear. V was shortened by 6 bases and J by 1 base, with 12 bases between the two germline ends. CDR1 is SGHTA, CDR2 FQGTGA, per germline. The CDR3 length is 14 residues.

A word on this clonotype: The junction departs from germline at one end; a sequencing error may be responsible. The chain is built from TRBV6-1 and TRBJ2-5, with D unclear. There are 14 residues in the CDR3. Germline V gene sequence: CDR1 MNHNS, CDR2 SASEGT. This CDR3 reads CASSEFQYREAQYF. DNA of the CDR3: TGTGCCAGCAGTGAGTTTCAGTATAGAGAGGCCCAGTACTTC.

The V gene is TRBV5-1, the J gene TRBJ2-7; unclear D gene. CDR1 is SGHRS and CDR2 is YFSETQ in the germline V gene. CDR3 length: 14 residues. V dropped 4 bases and J dropped 4 bases, with 15 bases sitting between them. CDR3 residues: CASSIGDGAYEQYF. CDR3 in DNA: TGCGCCAGCAGCATAGGTGATGGTGCGTACGAGCAGTACTTC.

This clonotype was counted a few times. J is TRBJ2-5 and V is TRBV9; possibly TRBD2 for D (5 bases). V dropped 0 bases and J dropped 7 bases, with 16 bases sitting between them. This CDR3 has 15 residues. The V gene's germline CDR1 is SGDLS and CDR2 YYNGEE. CDR3 DNA sequence: TGTGCCAGCAGCGTAGAGGACCGGGCTGGAGGGACCCAGTACTTC. Amino acid sequence: CASSVEDRAGGTQYF.

This clonotype was found a few times. The chain couples TRBV2 to TRBJ1-1; D not certain. Germline lookup yields CDR1 SNHLY and CDR2 FYNNEI. This CDR3 is built from 13 residues. Trimming removed 6 bases at V and 3 bases at J, with 11 bases between. The CDR3 loop is CASSRTWDTEAFF. In DNA form, the CDR3 reads TGTGCCAGCAGCAGGACCTGGGACACTGAAGCTTTCTTT.